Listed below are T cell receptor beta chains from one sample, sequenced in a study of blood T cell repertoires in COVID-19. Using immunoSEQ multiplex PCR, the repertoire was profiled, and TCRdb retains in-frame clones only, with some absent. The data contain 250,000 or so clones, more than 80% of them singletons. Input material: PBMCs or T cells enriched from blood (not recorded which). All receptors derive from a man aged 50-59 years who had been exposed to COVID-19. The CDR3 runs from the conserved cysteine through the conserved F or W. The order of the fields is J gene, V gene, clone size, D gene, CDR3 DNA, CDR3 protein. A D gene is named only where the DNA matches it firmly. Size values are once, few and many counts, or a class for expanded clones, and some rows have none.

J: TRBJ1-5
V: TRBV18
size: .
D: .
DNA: TGTGCCAGCTCACCATTCCCAGCGCAGCCCCAGCATTTT
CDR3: CASSPFPAQPQHF

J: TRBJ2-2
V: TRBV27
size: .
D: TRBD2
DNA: TGTGCCAGCAGTCCCCGACTAGCGGGAGGCACCGGGGAGCTGTTTTTT
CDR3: CASSPRLAGGTGELFF

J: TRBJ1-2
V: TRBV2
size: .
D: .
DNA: TGTGCCAGCAGGGTTCAGGGTTTCTATGGCTACACCTTC
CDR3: CASRVQGFYGYTF

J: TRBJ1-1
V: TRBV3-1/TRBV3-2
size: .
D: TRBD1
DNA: TGTGCCAGCAGCCAAGAAATAGGGGGCGAGGGCACTGAAGCTTTCTTT
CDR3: CASSQEIGGEGTEAFF

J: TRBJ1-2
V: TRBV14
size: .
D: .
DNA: TGTGCCAGCAGCCAAGTGCGGACAGAGGGCTACACCTTC
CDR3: CASSQVRTEGYTF

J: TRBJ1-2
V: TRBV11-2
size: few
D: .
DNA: TGTGCCAGCAGCTCAATCGGTAGCTCTAACTATGGCTACACCTTC
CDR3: CASSSIGSSNYGYTF

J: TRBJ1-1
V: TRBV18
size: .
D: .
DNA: TGTGCCAGCTCACCATTGTTACGGTCTTCGGGGGGTGAAGCTTTCTTT
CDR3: CASSPLLRSSGGEAFF

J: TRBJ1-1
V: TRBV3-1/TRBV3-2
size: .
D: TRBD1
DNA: TGTGCCAGCAGCCAAGTCAGGGGGACTGAAGCTTTCTTT
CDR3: CASSQVRGTEAFF

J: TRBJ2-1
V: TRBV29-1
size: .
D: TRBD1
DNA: TGCAGCGTGGACAGGGGTGGTGAGCAGTTCTTC
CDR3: CSVDRGGEQFF

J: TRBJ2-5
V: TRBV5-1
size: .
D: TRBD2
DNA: TGCGCCAGCAGCTTGCTCTCTAGCGGGGAGACCCAGTACTTC
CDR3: CASSLLSSGETQYF

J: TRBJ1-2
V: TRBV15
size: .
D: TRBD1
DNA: TGTGCCACCAGCAGAGATCCGGGACAGTTTAACTATGGCTACACCTTC
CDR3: CATSRDPGQFNYGYTF

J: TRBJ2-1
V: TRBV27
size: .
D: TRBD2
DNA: TGTGCCAGCAGTCCGGGTGCGGGAGTTCAGAATGAGCAGTTCTTC
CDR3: CASSPGAGVQNEQFF

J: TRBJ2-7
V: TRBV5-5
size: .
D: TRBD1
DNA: TGTGCCAGCAGCCTTCGGACAGGGGGCGCTTGGGGCAACGAGCAGTACTTC
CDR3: CASSLRTGGAWGNEQYF

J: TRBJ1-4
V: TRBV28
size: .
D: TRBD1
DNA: TGTGCCAGCAGTGTCGCCGGGACAGAGAATGAAAAACTGTTTTTT
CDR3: CASSVAGTENEKLFF

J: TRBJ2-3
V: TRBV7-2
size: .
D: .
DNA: TGTGCCAGCAGCTTCTTTCAGCGAGCAGATACGCAGTATTTT
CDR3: CASSFFQRADTQYF

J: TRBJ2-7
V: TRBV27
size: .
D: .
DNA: TGTGCCAGCAGTCCCCTGCCTCTATCCTACGAGCAGTACTTC
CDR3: CASSPLPLSYEQYF

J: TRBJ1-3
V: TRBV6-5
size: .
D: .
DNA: TGTGCCAGCAGTAGACAGGAGACCTCTGGAAACACCATATATTTT
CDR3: CASSRQETSGNTIYF

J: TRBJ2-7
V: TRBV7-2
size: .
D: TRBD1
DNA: TGTGCCAGCAGCTTTAATGGTTTTATGACAGGGGAGCAGTACTTC
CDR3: CASSFNGFMTGEQYF

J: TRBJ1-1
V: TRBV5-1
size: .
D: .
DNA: TGCGCCAGCAGCTTCCAGGGTACCCATTTGAACACTGAAGCTTTCTTT
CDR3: CASSFQGTHLNTEAFF

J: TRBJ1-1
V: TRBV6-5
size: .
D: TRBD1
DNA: TGTGCCAGCATCAGACAGGGATCATTGAACACTGAAGCTTTCTTT
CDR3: CASIRQGSLNTEAFF

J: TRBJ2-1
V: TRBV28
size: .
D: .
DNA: TGTGCCAGCAGTTTACGGCGGAATGAGCAGTTCTTC
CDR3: CASSLRRNEQFF

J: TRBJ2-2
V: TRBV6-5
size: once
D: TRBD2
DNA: TGTGCCAGCAGTCCCCTAGCGGGAGGGGCCGGGGAGCTGTTTTTT
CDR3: CASSPLAGGAGELFF

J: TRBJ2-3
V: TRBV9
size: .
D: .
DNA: TGTGCCAGCAGCGTAGGAGGGAAAATCACAGATACGCAGTATTTT
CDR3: CASSVGGKITDTQYF

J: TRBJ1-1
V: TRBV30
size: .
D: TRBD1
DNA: TGTGCCTGGAGAGGCCAGAGGACAGGGTACACTGAAGCTTTCTTT
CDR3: CAWRGQRTGYTEAFF

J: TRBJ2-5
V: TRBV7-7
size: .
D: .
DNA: TGTGCTAGCAGCTTAGGAATCAGCGCGGGGGAGACCCAGTACTTC
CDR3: CASSLGISAGETQYF

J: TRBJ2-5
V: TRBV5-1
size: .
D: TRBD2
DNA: TGCGCCAGCAGTTACAGCGGGGATCAAGAGACCCAGTACTTC
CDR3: CASSYSGDQETQYF

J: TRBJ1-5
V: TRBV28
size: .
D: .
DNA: TGTGCCAGCAGTTTCCCCCGGGGATATAGCAATCAGCCCCAGCATTTT
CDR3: CASSFPRGYSNQPQHF

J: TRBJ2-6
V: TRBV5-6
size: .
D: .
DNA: TGTGCCAGCAGCTCCACAGGATCGGGGGCCAACGTCCTGACTTTC
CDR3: CASSSTGSGANVLTF

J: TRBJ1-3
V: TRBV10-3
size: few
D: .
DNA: TGTGCCATCAGTGAGTCGTCAGGGGTAGGAAACACCATATATTTT
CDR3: CAISESSGVGNTIYF

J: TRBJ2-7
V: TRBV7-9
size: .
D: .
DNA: TGTGCCAGCAGCTTAGTGACCGGCAGGAACGAGCAGTACTTC
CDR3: CASSLVTGRNEQYF

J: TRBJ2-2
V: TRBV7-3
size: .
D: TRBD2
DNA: TGTGCCAGCAGCCCATTCGGGGAGGGCCTCACCGGGGAGCTGTTTTTT
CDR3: CASSPFGEGLTGELFF

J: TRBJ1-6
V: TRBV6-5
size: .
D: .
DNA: TGTGCCAGCAGCCTCCAACAGGGTCGATATTCACCCCTCCACTTT
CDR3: CASSLQQGRYSPLHF

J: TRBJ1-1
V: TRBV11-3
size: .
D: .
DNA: TGTGCCAGCAGCTTCCATTTCAGGGGATCTGAAGCTTTCTTT
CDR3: CASSFHFRGSEAFF

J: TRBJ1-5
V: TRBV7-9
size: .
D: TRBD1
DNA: TGTGCCAGCAACCTTAGGGACAGAAATCAGCCCCAGCATTTT
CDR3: CASNLRDRNQPQHF

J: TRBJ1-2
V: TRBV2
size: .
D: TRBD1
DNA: TGTGCCAGCAGTGAAGGGGACGCAGGGGGTCTAGGTTTCACCTTC
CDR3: CASSEGDAGGLGFTF

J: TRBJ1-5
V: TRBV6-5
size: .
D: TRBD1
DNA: TGTGCCAGCAGACAGGGGGCAAGCAATCAGCCCCAGCATTTT
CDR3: CASRQGASNQPQHF

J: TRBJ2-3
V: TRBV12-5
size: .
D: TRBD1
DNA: TGTGCTAGTGGTTCCCACAGGGGGCTTAGCACAGATACGCAGTATTTT
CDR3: CASGSHRGLSTDTQYF

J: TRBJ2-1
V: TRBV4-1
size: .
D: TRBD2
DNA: TGCGCCAGCAGCCAAGCCGGCGGGAGGGCAGGGTACAATGAGCAGTTCTTC
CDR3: CASSQAGGRAGYNEQFF

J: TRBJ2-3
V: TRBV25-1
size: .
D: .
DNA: TGTGCCAGCGCGCACAGGGATATAGATACGCAGTATTTT
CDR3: CASAHRDIDTQYF

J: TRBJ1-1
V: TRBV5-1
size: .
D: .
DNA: TGCGCCAGCAGCTCTTCGGACAGTTTGAACACTGAAGCTTTCTTT
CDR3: CASSSSDSLNTEAFF

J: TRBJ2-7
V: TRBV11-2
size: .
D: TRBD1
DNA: TGTGCCAGCAGGACCGGGACAGTCCTTTACGAGCAGTACTTC
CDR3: CASRTGTVLYEQYF

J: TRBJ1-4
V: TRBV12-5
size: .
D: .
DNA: TGTGCTAGTGGGGGCTACGCTAATGAAAAACTGTTTTTT
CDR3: CASGGYANEKLFF

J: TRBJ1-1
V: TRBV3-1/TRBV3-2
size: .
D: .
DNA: TGTGCCAGCAGCCCGACAGCCAGTAAGAACACTGAAGCTTTCTTT
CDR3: CASSPTASKNTEAFF

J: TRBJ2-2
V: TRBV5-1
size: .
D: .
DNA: TGCGCCAGCACGGGGTGGAGAATGAAGAACACCGGGGAGCTGTTTTTT
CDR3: CASTGWRMKNTGELFF